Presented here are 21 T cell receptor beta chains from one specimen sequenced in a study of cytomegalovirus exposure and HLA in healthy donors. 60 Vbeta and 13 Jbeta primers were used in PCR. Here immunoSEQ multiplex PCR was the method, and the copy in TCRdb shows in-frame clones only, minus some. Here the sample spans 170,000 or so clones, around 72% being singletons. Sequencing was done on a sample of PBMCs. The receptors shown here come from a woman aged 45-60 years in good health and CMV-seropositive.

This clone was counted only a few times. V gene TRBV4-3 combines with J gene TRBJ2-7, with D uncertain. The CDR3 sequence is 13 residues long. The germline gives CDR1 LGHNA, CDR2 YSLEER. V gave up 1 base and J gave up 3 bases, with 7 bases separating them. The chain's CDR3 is CASSQGLGYEQYF. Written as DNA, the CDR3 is TGCGCCAGCAGCCAAGGACTTGGCTACGAGCAGTACTTC.

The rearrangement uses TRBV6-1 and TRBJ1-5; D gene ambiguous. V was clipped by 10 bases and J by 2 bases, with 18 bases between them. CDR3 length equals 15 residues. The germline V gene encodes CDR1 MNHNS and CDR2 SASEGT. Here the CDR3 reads CATHIVGAGNQPQHF. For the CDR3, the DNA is TGTGCCACCCACATAGTGGGCGCAGGCAATCAGCCCCAGCATTTT.

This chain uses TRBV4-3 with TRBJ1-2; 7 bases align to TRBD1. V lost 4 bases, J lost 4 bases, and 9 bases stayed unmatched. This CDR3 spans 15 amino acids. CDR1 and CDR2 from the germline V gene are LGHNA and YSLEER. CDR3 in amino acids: CASSPYRGEVYGYTF. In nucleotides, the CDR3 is TGCGCCAGCAGCCCCTACAGGGGCGAAGTCTATGGCTACACCTTC.

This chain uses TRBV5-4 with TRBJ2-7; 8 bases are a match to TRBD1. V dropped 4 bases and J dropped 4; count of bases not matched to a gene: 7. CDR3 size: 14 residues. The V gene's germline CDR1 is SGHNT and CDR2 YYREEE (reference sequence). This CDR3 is CASSPRDRRYEQYF. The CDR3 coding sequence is TGTGCCAGCAGCCCCCGGGACAGGAGGTACGAGCAGTACTTC.

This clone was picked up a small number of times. The CDR3 DNA sequence: TGTGCCACCACTAGCGGGAGGGCAGGTTGGATGGAGCAGTTCTTC. Translation gives CATTSGRAGWMEQFF. The V gene is TRBV28, the J gene TRBJ2-1; 13 bases fit TRBD2. Unmatched junction bases numbered 13, after V lost 10 bases and J lost 10 bases. The germline V gene has CDR1 MDHEN and CDR2 SYDVKM. This CDR3 is 15 amino acids long.

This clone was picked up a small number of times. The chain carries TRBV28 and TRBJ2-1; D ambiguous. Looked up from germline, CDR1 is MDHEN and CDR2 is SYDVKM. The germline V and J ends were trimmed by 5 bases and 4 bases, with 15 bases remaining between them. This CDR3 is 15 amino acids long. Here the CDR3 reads CASSLKPLEYNEQFF. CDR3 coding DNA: TGTGCCAGCAGTCTCAAGCCCCTCGAGTACAATGAGCAGTTCTTC.

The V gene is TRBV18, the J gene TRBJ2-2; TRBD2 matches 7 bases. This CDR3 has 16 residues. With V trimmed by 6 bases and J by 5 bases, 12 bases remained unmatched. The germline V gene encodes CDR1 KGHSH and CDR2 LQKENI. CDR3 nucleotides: TGTGCCAGCTCGGAGGGGCTAGCGGAGTGGACCGGGGAGCTGTTTTTT. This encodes CASSEGLAEWTGELFF.

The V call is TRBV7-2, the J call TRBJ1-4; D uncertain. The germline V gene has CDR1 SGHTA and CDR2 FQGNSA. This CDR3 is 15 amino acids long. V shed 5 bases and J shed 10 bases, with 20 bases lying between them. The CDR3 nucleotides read TGTGCCAGCAGCCAGATACCCGACGGGGAAGGAAAACTGTTTTTT. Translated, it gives CASSQIPDGEGKLFF.

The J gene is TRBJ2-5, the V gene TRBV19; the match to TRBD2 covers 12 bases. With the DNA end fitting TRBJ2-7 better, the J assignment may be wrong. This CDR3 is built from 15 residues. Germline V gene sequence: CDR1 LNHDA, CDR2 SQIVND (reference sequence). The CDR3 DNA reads TGTGCCAGTAGTGTAGGACTAGCGGGATCCTACGAGCAGTACTTC. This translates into CASSVGLAGSYEQYF.

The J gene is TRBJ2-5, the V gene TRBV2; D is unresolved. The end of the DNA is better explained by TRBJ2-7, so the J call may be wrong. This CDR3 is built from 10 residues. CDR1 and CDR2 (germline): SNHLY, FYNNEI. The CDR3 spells CASRNYEQYF. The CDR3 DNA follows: TGTGCCAGCAGGAACTACGAGCAGTACTTC.

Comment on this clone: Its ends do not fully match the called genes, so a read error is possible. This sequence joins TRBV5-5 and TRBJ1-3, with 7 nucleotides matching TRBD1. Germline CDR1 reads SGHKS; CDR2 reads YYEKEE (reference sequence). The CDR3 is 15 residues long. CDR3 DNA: TGTGCCAGCAGCCCCCCCTCAGGGGGTGGATACACCATATATTTT. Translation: CASSPPSGGGYTIYF. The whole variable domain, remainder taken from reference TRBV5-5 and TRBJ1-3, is DAGVTQSPTHLIKTRGQQVTLRCSPISGHKSVSWYQQVLGQGPQFIFQYYEKEERGRGNFPDRFSARQFPNYSSELNVNALLLGDSALYLCASSPPSGGGYTIYFGEGSWLTVV.

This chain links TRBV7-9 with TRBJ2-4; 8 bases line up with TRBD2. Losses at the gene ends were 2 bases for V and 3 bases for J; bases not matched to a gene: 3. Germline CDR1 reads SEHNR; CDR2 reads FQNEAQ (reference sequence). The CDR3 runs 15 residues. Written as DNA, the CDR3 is TGTGCCAGCAGCTTAACGGGGGGGAGCAAAAACATTCAGTACTTC. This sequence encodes CASSLTGGSKNIQYF.

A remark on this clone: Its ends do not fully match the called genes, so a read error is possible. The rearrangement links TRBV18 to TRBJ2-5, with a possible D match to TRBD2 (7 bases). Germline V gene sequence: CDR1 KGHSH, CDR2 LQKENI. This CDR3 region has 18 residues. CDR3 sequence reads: CASSPQIGGPGGEETQYF. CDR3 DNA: TGTGCCAGCTCCCCACAAATCGGGGGGCCAGGCGGGGAAGAGACCCAGTACTTC.

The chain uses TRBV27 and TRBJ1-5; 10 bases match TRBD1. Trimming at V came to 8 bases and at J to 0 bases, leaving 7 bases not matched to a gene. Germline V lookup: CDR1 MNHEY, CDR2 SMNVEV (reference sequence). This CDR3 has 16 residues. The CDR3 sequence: CASRDRGLDSNQPQHF. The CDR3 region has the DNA TGTGCCAGCCGGGACAGGGGTCTCGATAGCAATCAGCCCCAGCATTTT.

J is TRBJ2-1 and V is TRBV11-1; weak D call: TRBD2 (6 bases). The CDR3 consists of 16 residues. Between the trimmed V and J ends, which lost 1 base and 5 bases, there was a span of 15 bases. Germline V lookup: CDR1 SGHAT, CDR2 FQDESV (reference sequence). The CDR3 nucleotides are TGTGCCAGCAGCTTAGGCCGCGGGACCCACCACAATGAGCAGTTCTTC. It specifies CASSLGRGTHHNEQFF.

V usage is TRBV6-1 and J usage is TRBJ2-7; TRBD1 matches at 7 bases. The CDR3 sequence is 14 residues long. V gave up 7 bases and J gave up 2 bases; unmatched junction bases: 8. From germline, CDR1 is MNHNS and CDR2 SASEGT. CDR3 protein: CASTQPGQPYEQYF. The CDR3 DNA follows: TGTGCCAGCACCCAACCGGGACAGCCCTACGAGCAGTACTTC.

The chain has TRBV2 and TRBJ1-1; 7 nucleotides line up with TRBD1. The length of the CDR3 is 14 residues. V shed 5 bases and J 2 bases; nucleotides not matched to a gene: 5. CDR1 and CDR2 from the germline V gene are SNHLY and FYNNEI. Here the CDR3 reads CASSYDRENTEAFF. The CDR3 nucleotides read TGTGCCAGCAGTTATGACAGGGAAAACACTGAAGCTTTCTTT.

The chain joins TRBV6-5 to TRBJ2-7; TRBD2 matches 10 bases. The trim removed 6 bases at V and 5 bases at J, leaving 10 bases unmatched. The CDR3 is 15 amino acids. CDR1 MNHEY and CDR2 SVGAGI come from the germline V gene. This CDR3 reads CASRDVAGGPHEQYF. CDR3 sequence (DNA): TGTGCCAGCAGAGACGTAGCGGGAGGCCCCCACGAGCAGTACTTC.

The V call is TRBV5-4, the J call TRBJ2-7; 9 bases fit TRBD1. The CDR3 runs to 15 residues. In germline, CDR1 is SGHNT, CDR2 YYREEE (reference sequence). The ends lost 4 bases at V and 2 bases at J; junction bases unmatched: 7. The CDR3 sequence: CASSPGQGRPYEQYF. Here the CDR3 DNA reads TGTGCCAGCAGCCCCGGACAGGGGCGACCCTACGAGCAGTACTTC.

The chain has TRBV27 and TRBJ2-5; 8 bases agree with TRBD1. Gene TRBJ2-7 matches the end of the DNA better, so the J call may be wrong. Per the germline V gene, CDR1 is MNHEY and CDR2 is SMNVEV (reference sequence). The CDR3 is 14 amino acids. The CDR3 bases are TGTGCCAGCAGCTTCGACAGGGGCCCCTACGAGCAGTACTTC. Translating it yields CASSFDRGPYEQYF.

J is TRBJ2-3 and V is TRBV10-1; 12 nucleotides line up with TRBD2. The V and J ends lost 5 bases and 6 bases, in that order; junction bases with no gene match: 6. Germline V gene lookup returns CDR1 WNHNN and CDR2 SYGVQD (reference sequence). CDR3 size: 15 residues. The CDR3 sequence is CASSQTSGGPDTQYF. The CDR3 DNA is TGCGCCAGCAGTCAGACTAGCGGGGGTCCCGATACGCAGTATTTT.